The T cell receptor beta chain described here comes from a study of cytomegalovirus exposure and HLA in healthy donors listed by TCRdb under 2017. At the level of the whole study: According to a later analysis, the roughly 130 validation repertoires were produced on the same platform as the 666 repertoires of the first cohort. The study aimed to test whether cataloging public T cell receptors could reveal signatures of past pathogen exposure. In addition to the first cohort of roughly 670 subjects, a separate validation cohort of 120 different subjects was used. To predict cytomegalovirus infection status, the study combined high-throughput TCR immunosequencing, statistical association of individual TCRs with disease status, and machine learning. Summary of the overall study and its limitations: While some public TCRs were present in many individuals, most TCR sequences turned up only very rarely across donors. In a later analysis, TCRs clustered in the first cohort were found to also tend to co-occur in the roughly 130 validation repertoires, with approximately 95% of cluster scores above 0. The authors suggested that the approach could potentially be extended to other disease states and immunological phenotypes. A later analysis lacked HLA typing for the validation cohort, so it scored co-occurrence in that cohort across all 120 repertoires. The study listed approximately 150 TCR beta chains as associated with cytomegalovirus. Three of the identified cytomegalovirus-associated TCR beta chains were confirmed in vitro to be specific for cytomegalovirus antigens. The classifier was reported to diagnose cytomegalovirus status with high specificity and sensitivity in both the original and validation cohorts.

The library was built by means of the immunoSEQ multiplex PCR assay. In the original analysis: A statistical classification framework was developed to diagnose cytomegalovirus status using the catalog of TCR beta chain sequences. TCRdb took this table from immuneACCESS and kept in-frame rearrangements with V and J called. Such tables lack part of the clones; where checked against another copy, unresolved V genes explain under half of the gap, and the rest is unexplained. V, J and clone size are those of that table, while D and trimming were read from the DNA. The sample contains 190,000 or so clones, 84% of them found a single time. The ten top clones hold under 15% of the sample. The donors belonged to the validation cohort of approximately 130 subjects, which was separate from the roughly 670-subject first cohort. The CDR3 contains 18 residues, cysteine and phenylalanine counted. Only CDR3 DNA remains: 54 bases, in frame from the first base. CDR1 and CDR2 are drawn from the germline V gene: KGHSH, LQKENI. Compared with germline, V lacks 3 bases and J lacks 6 bases; bases without a gene match: 15.

With regard to this clone: Which antigen it targets is not known. Base qualities are not provided; no much larger clone lies one nucleotide away.

The chain links TRBV18 with TRBJ1-1, with 11 junctional bases fitting TRBD1. This TCR came from a woman aged 25-40 years in good health and CMV-seropositive. The sequencing input was PBMCs. The CDR3 sequence is CASSPLGTGGSSVSEAFF. The sequence in DNA is TGTGCCAGCTCACCTCTTGGGACAGGGGGTTCGAGTGTCTCTGAAGCTTTCTTT.